The next 8 T cell receptor beta chains were all read from a single sample in a study of CD8 T cells in ankylosing spondylitis. TCRdb re-called the 5' RACE reads through MiXCR, storing one row per CDR3 protein. The sample includes 220,000 or so distinct CDR3 sequences, roughly a tenth of them seen just once. What was sequenced was blood, either unsorted or a sorted T cell fraction (not recorded which). The receptor source for this set is a male donor with ankylosing spondylitis or in good health (not recorded which).

This clonotype was detected ten times or more. This CDR3 is CSARGGGKEDTQYF. For the CDR3, the DNA is TGCAGTGCTAGAGGCGGGGGGAAAGAAGATACGCAGTATTTT. This chain links TRBV20-1 with TRBJ2-3; 8 positions match TRBD2. CDR1 DFQATT and CDR2 SNEGSKA come from the germline V gene (reference sequence). The CDR3 length is 14 residues. J gave up 5 bases and V 1 base, and 5 bases lay outside the gene matches.

This clonotype appeared many times. The rearrangement uses TRBV6-5 and TRBJ1-1, with 9 bases that match TRBD1. Germline lookup yields CDR1 MNHEY and CDR2 SVGAGI. The ends lost 2 bases at V and 6 bases at J; junction bases unmatched: 4. The CDR3 has 14 residues. CDR3 amino acids: CASSYRDRDAEAFF. The CDR3 nucleotides are TGTGCCAGCAGTTACAGGGACAGGGACGCTGAAGCTTTCTTT.

The gene calls are TRBV12-3 or TRBV12-4 and TRBJ2-5, with TRBD2 matching over 8 bases. The CDR3 runs to 16 residues. The ends lost 6 bases at V and 3 bases at J; junction bases unmatched: 12. The CDR3 reads CASSTDERGIKETQYF. In DNA form, the CDR3 reads TGTGCCAGCAGCACCGACGAGCGGGGGATTAAAGAGACCCAGTACTTC.

This clonotype showed up many times. The chain carries TRBV27 and TRBJ2-2, with 8 positions matching TRBD1. J gave up 1 base and V 10 bases, and 2 bases lay outside the gene matches. The CDR3 has 13 amino acids. CDR1 is MNHEY and CDR2 is SMNVEV in the germline V gene (reference sequence). The CDR3 region has the DNA TGTGCCACAACAGGGGGGAACACCGGGGAGCTGTTTTTT. Protein: CATTGGNTGELFF.

The gene calls are TRBV11-2 and TRBJ1-6; D not certain. CDR1 is SGHAT and CDR2 is FQNNGV in the germline V gene. The CDR3 spans 15 residues. V gave up 5 bases and J gave up 5 bases, with 13 bases separating them. The CDR3: CASSRAGPNNSPLHF. Here the CDR3 DNA reads TGTGCCAGCAGCCGAGCAGGACCTAATAATTCACCCCTCCACTTT.

This clonotype was counted between two and nine times. The CDR3 sequence is CASSLAQGPQPGANVLTF. In DNA form, the CDR3 reads TGTGCCAGCAGCTTGGCCCAGGGTCCCCAGCCTGGGGCCAACGTCCTGACTTTC. The chain combines TRBV7-8 with TRBJ2-6, with a weak D call TRBD1 (5 bases). The CDR3 length is 18 residues. Per the germline V gene, CDR1 is SGHVS and CDR2 is FQNEAQ. V dropped 3 bases and J dropped 2 bases, with 17 bases sitting between them.

This clonotype came up many times. The chain joins TRBV12-3 or TRBV12-4 to TRBJ1-1; 7 bases line up with TRBD1. J lost 4 bases, V lost 6 bases, and 8 bases had no gene match. This CDR3 has 14 residues. CDR3 DNA: TGTGCCAGCAGCCTCCGGGCAGGGGGCACTGAAGCTTTCTTT. Translated: CASSLRAGGTEAFF.

The chain couples TRBV27 to TRBJ2-7; TRBD1 matches 8 bases. Germline V gives CDR1 MNHEY, CDR2 SMNVEV (reference sequence). The trim removed 0 bases at V and 7 bases at J, leaving 8 bases unmatched. The CDR3 covers 15 residues. This chain's CDR3 is CASSLSAPTGVEQYF. The CDR3 DNA is TGTGCCAGCAGTTTATCGGCCCCGACAGGGGTTGAGCAGTACTTC.